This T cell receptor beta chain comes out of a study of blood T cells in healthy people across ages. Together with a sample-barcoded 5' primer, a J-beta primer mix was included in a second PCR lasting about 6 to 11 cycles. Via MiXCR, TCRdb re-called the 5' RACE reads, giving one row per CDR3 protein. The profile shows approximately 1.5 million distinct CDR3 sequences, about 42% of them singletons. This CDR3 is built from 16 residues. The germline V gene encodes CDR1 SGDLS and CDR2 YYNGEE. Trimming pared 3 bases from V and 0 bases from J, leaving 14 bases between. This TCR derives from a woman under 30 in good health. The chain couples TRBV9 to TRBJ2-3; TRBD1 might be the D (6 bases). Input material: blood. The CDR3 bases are TGTGCCAGCAGCGGACGGGACATAGCTAGCACAGATACGCAGTATTTT. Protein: CASSGRDIASTDTQYF.